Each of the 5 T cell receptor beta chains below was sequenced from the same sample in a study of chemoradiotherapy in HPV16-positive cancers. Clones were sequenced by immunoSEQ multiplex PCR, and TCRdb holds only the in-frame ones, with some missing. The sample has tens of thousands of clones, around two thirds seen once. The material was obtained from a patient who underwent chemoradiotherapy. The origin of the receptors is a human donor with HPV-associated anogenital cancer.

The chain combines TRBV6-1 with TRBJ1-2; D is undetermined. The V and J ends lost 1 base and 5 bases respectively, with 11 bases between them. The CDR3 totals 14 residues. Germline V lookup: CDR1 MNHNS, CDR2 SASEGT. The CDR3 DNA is TGTGCCAGCAGTGAAGGCCCGTACTCTTATGGCTACACCTTC. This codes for CASSEGPYSYGYTF.

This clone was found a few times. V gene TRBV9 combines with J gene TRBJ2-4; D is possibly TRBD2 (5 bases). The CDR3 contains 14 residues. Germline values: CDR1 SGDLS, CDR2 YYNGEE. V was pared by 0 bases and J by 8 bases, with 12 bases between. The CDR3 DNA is TGTGCCAGCAGCGTAGATGGGAGTTCGGACATTCAGTACTTC. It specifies CASSVDGSSDIQYF.

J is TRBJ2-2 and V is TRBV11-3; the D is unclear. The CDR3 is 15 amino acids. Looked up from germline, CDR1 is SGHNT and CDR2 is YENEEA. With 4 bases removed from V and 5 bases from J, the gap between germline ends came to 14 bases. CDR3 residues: CASSSTVQRTGELFF. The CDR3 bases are TGTGCCAGCAGCTCCACCGTACAGAGGACCGGGGAGCTGTTTTTT. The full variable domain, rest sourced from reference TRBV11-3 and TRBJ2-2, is EAGVVQSPRYKIIEKKQPVAFWCNPISGHNTLYWYLQNLGQGPELLIRYENEEAVDDSQLPKDRFSAERLKGVDSTLKIQPAELGDSAVYLCASSSTVQRTGELFFGEGSRLTVL.

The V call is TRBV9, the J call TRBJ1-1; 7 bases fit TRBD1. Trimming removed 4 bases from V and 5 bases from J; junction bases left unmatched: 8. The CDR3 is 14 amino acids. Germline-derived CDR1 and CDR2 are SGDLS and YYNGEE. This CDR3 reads CASSSPGQPTEAFF. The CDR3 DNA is TGTGCCAGCAGCTCTCCGGGACAGCCGACTGAAGCTTTCTTT. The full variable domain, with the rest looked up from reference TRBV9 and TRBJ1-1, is DSGVTQTPKHLITATGQRVTLRCSPRSGDLSVYWYQQSLDQGLQFLIQYYNGEERAKGNILERFSAQQFPDLHSELNLSSLELGDSALYFCASSSPGQPTEAFFGQGTRLTVV.

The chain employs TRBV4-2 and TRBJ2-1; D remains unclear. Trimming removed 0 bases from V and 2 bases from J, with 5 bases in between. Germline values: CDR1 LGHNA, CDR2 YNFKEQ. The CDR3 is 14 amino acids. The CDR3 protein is CASSQDLTYNEQFF. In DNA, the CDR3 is TGTGCCAGCAGCCAAGATCTGACCTACAATGAGCAGTTCTTC.